This T cell receptor (beta chain) was profiled in a study of long-term antiretroviral therapy in people with HIV (dated by TCRdb to between 2022 and 2023). General notes on the study: The earliest samples were collected roughly a decade before the 2015 WHO recommendation for immediate ART, at a time when ART was usually postponed until CD4 counts fell. A retrospective serial study tested whether ART initiation and durable HIV suppression were associated with changes in peripheral blood TRB repertoire composition and diversity. The cohort contributed fewer than 200 cryopreserved PBMC samples from around 30 adults with confirmed HIV infection, collected serially over a mean of approximately six years (range 1-12). Of the 25 to 30 participants with HIV, 10 to 11 were female. Test extractions of a monoclonal T-cell line alongside some 36 polyclonal samples showed no cross-contamination during QIAcube processing. Summary of the overall study and its limitations: ART initiation was associated with a significant increase in TRB diversity, but diversity stayed significantly below transplant donor controls even after long-term ART. Inferences about post-ART repertoire changes are limited because no data were available on ART adherence, viral resistance or therapy changes. CDR3 length ranges in HIV repertoires were narrower than in controls, and network structure suggested an antigen-experienced repertoire with only a slight naive shift after ART. The samples span the years 2004 to 2017, and the ART regimens used at that time may not be as effective as current regimens. Because cell numbers in pre-ART samples were limited, unsorted PBMC were profiled instead of sorted CD4+ and CD8+ T cells. Since PBMC availability was limited, sequencing covered only the TCR beta chain, with no alpha chain pairing. At every time point, the repertoire was dominated by expanded TRB clones first identified before ART initiation, although this dominance fluctuated and, in many PLHIV, declined after ART.

The junction shows trimming of 1 base on V and 7 bases on J, and the gene matches do not reach 15 bases of it. The CDR3 sequence holds 19 residues, the cysteine and phenylalanine included. The DNA shown is the 57-base CDR3, in frame from base 1. CDR1 and CDR2, looked up from the germline V gene, are MNHNS and SASEGT. For this clone: The target of this receptor is not known. Base qualities are not provided; no much larger clone lies one nucleotide away.

The immunoSEQ hsTCRB v3.0 assay was used at survey level resolution to sequence the TRB variable region. The targeted TRB sequencing depth was roughly 40,000-55,000 T-cell genomes per sample. TRB libraries were pooled and sequenced on an Illumina MiSeq using a v3 150-cycle kit. In the authors' own workflow: Repertoire analysis ran in R within a reproducible Nextflow workflow covering QC, data transformation and analysis. Custom analyses were implemented in LymphoSeq2, an R package for AIRR-Seq data exploration. Four samples that yielded fewer than 5000 total TRB sequences were excluded, so that 188 HIV repertoires were analyzed. Among the 170 to 200 retained HIV repertoires, about 57 were collected before ART initiation and under 150 after ART initiation. Each repertoire was downsampled to 5000 TRB nucleotide sequences, and summary statistics were averaged across 100 downsampling iterations. The analysis kept only TRB sequences whose CDR3 regions were at least seven amino acids long. Diversity was assessed using a clonality score derived from Shannon entropy and using the Gini coefficient. In repertoire networks, the top 5000 CDR3 amino acid sequences were linked whenever an edit distance of one separated two sequences. For TRB CDR3 amino acid sequences, antigen specificity groups and MHC restriction were predicted with GLIPH2. To flag known CMV, EBV, HIV or tissue antigen associations, CDR3 amino acid sequences were matched against VDJdb and McPAS-TCR. Pre-ART, post-ART and control groups were compared with Wilcoxon signed-rank tests and Holm-Bonferroni correction. Sourced from immuneACCESS, this table was stored by TCRdb with only in-frame sequences that have V and J called. A share of the clones is absent; for the studies checked, an unresolved V gene accounts for under half, and the remainder has no known explanation. V and J calls and clone size are as listed in that table; D and trimming were resolved from the DNA. The sample has around 20,000 clones on record, 84% of them singletons. The ten largest clones capture nearly 8% of the sample.

Inclusion was restricted to participants for whom at least one PBMC sample before ART initiation and at least two post-ART samples were available. Every participant with HIV received treatment in the United States of America. Before DNA extraction, cryopreserved samples of about 1-10 million PBMC were thawed and washed. At the time of the earliest PBMC sample, participants with HIV were aged between roughly 20 and 60 years. Each participant contributed PBMC samples from 1-4 timepoints before ART initiation and 2-8 timepoints after ART initiation, with a median of 7 samples. For every participant, serial HIV viral load, CD4+ T-cell count, ART history and demographic data were obtained. A Qiagen kit on a QIAcube was used to extract genomic DNA from unsorted PBMC, with samples processed in batches of 12.

The sequenced sample was unsorted PBMCs, obtained 0.9 years after starting antiretroviral therapy. The receptor was isolated from a man aged 18 to 29 with HIV. This sequence uses TRBV6-1 and TRBJ1-4; 10 nucleotides in the junction match TRBD1. This receptor has the CDR3 CASSEGMGQGRSSGEKLFF. The sequenced DNA is TGTGCCAGCAGTGAAGGCATGGGACAGGGGCGGTCGAGTGGTGAAAAACTGTTTTTT.